These 2 T cell receptor beta chains were sequenced from one sample in a study of molecular identifiers for immune sequencing clone quantification (dated by TCRdb to 2017 to 2018). The library came from PCR. The instrument given in TCRdb is Illumina HiSeq 4000. In TCRdb, the public reads were trimmed at Q25 with fastp and aligned with MiXCR, with productive beta chains retained. Every entry covers one CDR3 protein and lists the most common genes and DNA from its rows. The sample yields about 640,000 distinct CDR3 sequences; 20% were counted once. The top ten hold roughly 0.83% of the sample. Sequences were obtained from naive CD8+ T cells from blood, with Jurkat cell RNA spiked in. The sample's cell subset or site, from its label and the paper: FACS-sorted CD8+CD4-CCR7+CD45RA+ naive T cells. The receptors stem from a human donor in good health. Some libraries in this study had Jurkat cell RNA spiked in.

Ten or more counts support this clonotype. This sequence joins TRBV19 and TRBJ2-4; D is unresolved. Trimming left V 1 base short and J 5 bases short, with 6 bases between. Germline V gene data show CDR1 as LNHDA and CDR2 as SQIVND (reference sequence). This CDR3 is built from 13 residues. The CDR3 nucleotides are TGTGCCAGTAGTATAGGTAGCCAAAACATTCAGTACTTC. Protein sequence: CASSIGSQNIQYF.

Note on this clonotype: The conserved phenylalanine or tryptophan is not found at the CDR3 terminus, so this likely reflects a read error. The chain has TRBV29-1 and TRBJ2-7; D is unclear. Germline V lookup: CDR1 SQVTM, CDR2 ANQGSEA. V lost 1 base to trimming and J lost 3 bases, with 7 bases between them. The CDR3 length is 12 residues. CDR3 nucleotides: TGCAGCGTTGAAGCAGTGGGCTACGAGCAGTACTCC. This encodes CSVEAVGYEQYS.